This T cell receptor beta chain is drawn from a study of graft-versus-host responses after intestinal transplantation. Overall study: Every recipient had anti-thymocyte globulin induction and 2 to 4 years of tacrolimus plus steroids.

Sequenced by immunoSEQ multiplex PCR; TCRdb stores in-frame clones only, minus some. The sample has about 51,000 clones, roughly nine tenths seen once; the top ten hold 0.55% to 0.65%. Study-level points and caveats: GvH clones were identified in recipient marrow, with some first appearing in ileum or blood.

On this clone: Its cognate antigen is unknown.

CDR3 length equals 16 residues. The ends lost 2 bases at V and 3 bases at J; junction bases unmatched: 5. Looked up from germline, CDR1 is SGDLS and CDR2 is YYNGEE. The specimen comprised unstimulated CD4+ T cells sorted from spleen or lymph node cells, sampled before transplant. The V call is TRBV9, the J call TRBJ1-3; TRBD1 agrees at 10 bases. The TCR comes from a human donor who was the organ donor for an intestinal transplant. The chain's CDR3 is CASSVWDRGIGNTIYF. Written as DNA, the CDR3 is TGTGCCAGCAGCGTCTGGGACAGGGGAATTGGAAACACCATATATTTT.